This entry features one T cell receptor beta chain sequence. Antigen specificity is unknown. This sample is part of a study of T-cell memory formation after mild COVID-19. Overall study: Largely, TCR clusters stayed within a single donor. Overall study results and limits: Cross-reactive memory apparently joined, as some responding clones appeared in pre-infection memory.

V lost 4 bases and J lost 5, with 17 bases in between. There are 14 residues in the CDR3. Germline values: CDR1 DFQATT, CDR2 SNEGSKA (reference sequence). TCRdb itself ran the 5' RACE reads through MiXCR, one entry per CDR3 protein. The sample consists of around 340,000 distinct CDR3 sequences, roughly 13% of them appearing once. The TCR originated in a man between 18 and 29 years old who had mild COVID-19 (a few samples of this study predate the infection). Cell type and time point are not known. Material: PBMCs or a T cell subset sorted from them (not recorded which). The genes are TRBV20-1 and TRBJ2-5, with D perhaps matching TRBD2 (6 bases). This CDR3 reads CSAKWAGPRETQYF. The CDR3 bases are TGCAGTGCTAAATGGGCGGGGCCCCGGGAGACCCAGTACTTC.